This TCR beta chain was recorded in a study of blood T cells in healthy people across ages. Study as a whole: In model experiments, template switching was able to capture about one barcoded beta molecule for every two T cells that were present.

Through a sample-barcoded 5' primer and a J-beta primer mix, a second PCR was run for about 6 to 11 cycles. TCRdb reanalysed the 5' RACE reads using MiXCR and keeps one entry per CDR3 protein. The repertoire holds around 1,500,000 distinct CDR3 sequences, over 25% seen once, with 7% to 9% in the top ten. CDR3 length: 12 amino acids. The V end lost 1 base, the J end lost 6 bases, and 9 bases lay between the germline ends. Germline assignment: CDR1 SQVTM and CDR2 ANQGSEA. The rearrangement joins TRBV29-1 to TRBJ1-1; no clear D. The receptor was isolated from a woman between 25 and 40 years old in good health. Source material: blood. The CDR3 protein is CSVEVDRAEAFF. CDR3 nucleotide sequence: TGCAGCGTTGAAGTCGATAGAGCTGAAGCTTTCTTT.